This is a list of T cell receptor beta chains from one sample in a study of long-term antiretroviral therapy in people with HIV. Assay used: immunoSEQ multiplex PCR; TCRdb lists only in-frame clones, some missing. The table lists 15,000 to 20,000 clones, 85% to 90% of them singletons, with approximately 15% in the top ten. This specimen was unsorted PBMCs, taken 2.2 to 2.3 years before starting antiretroviral therapy. These receptors all come from a woman aged 25 to 39 with HIV. Each CDR3 is given without its conserved first and last residue. Each record gives: V gene, CDR3 protein.

TRBV7-9 ASSFGGSRENEKLF
TRBV6-5 ASNQGQGAYGELF
TRBV19 ASTTTGGPNYGYT
TRBV5-1 ASSLNQGKGDEQF
TRBV7-2 ASSLDRGRNQPQH
TRBV5-4 ASSEWGRGGGTGELF
TRBV18 ASSPMAARETQY
TRBV19 ASSTGQGNTGELF
TRBV6-4 ASSDSGGTDTQY
TRBV2 ASSEGRGGEKLF
TRBV30 AWSVRSTEAF
TRBV2 ASRNRDSSYNSPLH
TRBV5-4 ASSSTTSGGNTQY
TRBV25-1 ASSLWTDDNEQF
TRBV7-9 ATPMGEWTDANYGYT
TRBV5-5 ASSFRQPRDSPLH
TRBV29-1 SVTVTGGASWANEKLF
TRBV7-2 ASSYGVTNYGYT
TRBV19 ASSKTGAGQPQH
TRBV5-5 ASSPEGGGREQY
TRBV10-3 AISAGQGTDTQY
TRBV5-5 ASSLIENTEAF
TRBV30 AWSLQTGTASPLH
TRBV6-1 ASSDPVTGGDQPQH
TRBV5-1 ASSFSTGAFSETQY
TRBV7-2 ASSLLRTHEQY
TRBV18 ASSSEGTEAF
TRBV2 ASSVLGANQPQH
TRBV7-6 ASSGTGTNEQF
TRBV10-3 AISESPRAGERPQH
TRBV7-2 ASNSWQGTNTEAF
TRBV7-7 ASSLARSSGNTIY
TRBV4-3 ASSQDTGLASDEQY
TRBV5-1 ASFQGYTGELF
TRBV7-2 ASSLSGTTYEQY
TRBV9 ASSVDTAGAYNEQF
TRBV5-4 ASSLAGSQWLDTQY